The 20 T cell receptor beta chains given below trace back to one sample, sequenced in a study of CD8+CD57+ T cells in acquired aplastic anemia. Genomic DNA was employed as the template in profiling TCR beta VDJ and CDR3. TCRdb independently ran MiXCR on the reads; one entry per CDR3 protein. Counted here are hundreds of thousands of distinct CDR3 sequences, 40% to 60% occurring once; the ten biggest clones make up 20%. Patients picked for sequencing had shown CD8+CD57+ cell expansion detected by flow cytometry. Sequencing was carried out using sorted CD4+, CD8+, or CD8+CD57+ T cells (not recorded which) from PBMCs. These receptors all stem from a human donor with aplastic anemia.

This rearrangement joins TRBV7-2 to TRBJ1-6; D unresolved. The CDR3 has 15 amino acids. Germline CDR1 and CDR2: SGHTA and FQGNSA. Trimming cost V 5 bases and J 7 bases, with 15 bases left between them. CDR3: CASSPDAPGNSPLHF. Written as DNA, the CDR3 is TGTGCCAGCAGCCCCGATGCCCCTGGGAATTCACCCCTCCACTTT.

In this sample, this clonotype turned up many times. The chain couples TRBV20-1 to TRBJ2-7; D might be TRBD1 (6 bases). CDR1 is DFQATT, CDR2 SNEGSKA, per germline (reference sequence). Between the trimmed V and J ends, which lost 8 bases and 2 bases, there was a span of 22 bases. This CDR3 is built from 15 residues. CDR3 amino acids: CSSTPQGTAAYEQYF. Here the CDR3 DNA reads TGCAGTTCAACTCCCCAGGGGACCGCGGCCTACGAGCAGTACTTC.

The sample holds one count of this clonotype. Since a much larger clone is just one base distant, this may be a read error. The J gene is TRBJ2-5, the V gene TRBV6-9, with D unclear. Germline loops: CDR1 MNHGY, CDR2 SVAAGI. V lost 5 bases and J 5 bases, leaving 12 bases between the germline ends. The CDR3 spans 13 residues. The CDR3 here is CASSEDVRETQYF. The CDR3 DNA follows: TGTGCCAGCAGTGAAGATGTGCGGGAGACCCAGTACTTC.

This clonotype was seen repeatedly, ten times or more. V gene TRBV24-1 combines with J gene TRBJ1-4; possibly TRBD1 for D (6 bases). Germline CDR1 and CDR2: KGHDR and SFDVKD. Trimming cost V 4 bases and J 7 bases, with 12 bases left between them. The CDR3 has 14 residues. CDR3 in amino acids: CATSDRGSGEKLFF. CDR3 nucleotide sequence: TGTGCCACCAGTGACAGGGGATCGGGTGAAAAACTGTTTTTT.

This clonotype occurred many times. The chain links TRBV6-6 to TRBJ1-2; the D is unclear. The germline CDR1 and CDR2 sequences are MNHNY and SVGAGI (reference sequence). V lost 5 bases, J lost 4 bases, and 14 bases lay in between. The CDR3 extends over 14 amino acids. CDR3 nucleotide sequence: TGTGCCAGCAGTCGGCTACGGCCTCTCTATGGCTACACCTTC. It is translated as CASSRLRPLYGYTF.

The chain has TRBV20-1 and TRBJ1-1; 7 bases line up with TRBD1. Germline CDR1 is DFQATT and CDR2 is SNEGSKA (reference sequence). V shed 6 bases, J shed 5 bases, and the junction held 9 bases outside the gene matches. The CDR3 is 13 residues long. This CDR3 is CSASRTGGTEAFF. DNA of the CDR3: TGCAGTGCGTCTAGGACAGGTGGGACTGAAGCTTTCTTT.

The V call is TRBV25-1, the J call TRBJ1-6; no reliable D call. This CDR3 is 15 amino acids long. Germline V CDR1 and CDR2: MGHDK, SYGVNS. The V end was cut by 7 bases, the J end by 9 bases, with 19 bases between. The CDR3 DNA reads as TGTGCCAGCAATCGCGGGGATCTATGGGGTTCACCCCTCCACTTT. It codes for CASNRGDLWGSPLHF.

The gene calls are TRBV7-9 and TRBJ2-7; 12 bases match TRBD2. The germline gives CDR1 SEHNR, CDR2 FQNEAQ (reference sequence). This CDR3 comprises 15 residues. Germline trimming cut 4 bases from V and 7 bases from J; bases unmatched to any gene: 8. This CDR3 reads CASSSLAGGRYEQYF. For the CDR3, the DNA is TGTGCCAGCAGCTCCCTAGCGGGGGGGCGTTATGAGCAGTACTTC. The full variable domain, its missing parts supplied by reference TRBV7-9 and TRBJ2-7, is DTGVSQNPRHKITKRGQNVTFRCDPISEHNRLYWYRQTLGQGPEFLTYFQNEAQLEKSRLLSDRFSAERPKGSFSTLEIQRTEQGDSAMYLCASSSLAGGRYEQYFGPGTRLTVT.

This chain joins TRBV2 and TRBJ1-2, with D unclear. Deletions cut 7 bases from V and 2 bases from J, with 11 bases between. There are 13 residues in the CDR3. Germline values: CDR1 SNHLY, CDR2 FYNNEI. The CDR3 DNA is TGTGCCAGCAAGTGGGCAGAGAACTATGGCTACACCTTC. Translation: CASKWAENYGYTF. Filled out from reference TRBV2 and TRBJ1-2, the complete variable domain reads EPEVTQTPSHQVTQMGQEVILRCVPISNHLYFYWYRQILGQKVEFLVSFYNNEISEKSEIFDDQFSVERPDGSNFTLKIRSTKLEDSAMYFCASKWAENYGYTFGSGTRLTVV.

This clonotype was detected ten times or more. V is TRBV11-2 and J is TRBJ2-7; D unresolved. Looked up from germline, CDR1 is SGHAT and CDR2 is FQNNGV. The CDR3 loop spans 12 amino acids. The V gene lost 0 bases and the J gene lost 4 bases, with 4 bases spanning the gap. The CDR3 nucleotides read TGTGCCAGCAGCTTAGACGTGTACGAGCAGTACTTC. Translation gives CASSLDVYEQYF.

The chain joins TRBV24-1 to TRBJ1-6; D uncertain. Per germline, CDR1 KGHDR and CDR2 SFDVKD. This CDR3 contains 13 residues. V gave up 5 bases and J gave up 9 bases, with 10 bases separating them. The CDR3 protein is CATSGGNGSPLHF. In DNA, the CDR3 is TGTGCCACCAGTGGGGGTAATGGTTCACCCCTCCACTTT.

This rearrangement joins TRBV7-3 to TRBJ1-2; TRBD1 might be the D (5 bases). The V and J ends lost 2 bases and 5 bases respectively, with 9 bases between them. CDR1 and CDR2 (germline): SGHTA, FQGTGA. The CDR3 sequence is 13 residues long. CDR3 bases: TGTGCCAGCAGCTTAGTCCAGGGATATGGCTACACCTTC. Its protein product is CASSLVQGYGYTF.

The chain employs TRBV29-1 and TRBJ2-1, with a possible D match to TRBD2 (5 bases). The CDR3 consists of 13 residues. V lost 7 bases, J lost 4 bases, and 14 bases lay in between. From germline, CDR1 is SQVTM and CDR2 ANQGSEA. CDR3 in amino acids: CSEHRGGYNEQFF. Written as DNA, the CDR3 is TGCAGCGAGCACCGGGGTGGGTACAATGAGCAGTTCTTC.

This clonotype was detected many times. DNA for the CDR3: TGTGCCAGCAGCTTCCCGACAGCCAGCTCTGGAAACACCATATATTTT. Encoded protein: CASSFPTASSGNTIYF. This sequence joins TRBV7-9 and TRBJ1-3, with D perhaps TRBD1 (5 bases). The germline V and J ends were trimmed by 3 bases and 0 bases, with 12 bases remaining between them. CDR3 length: 16 amino acids. From germline, CDR1 is SEHNR and CDR2 FQNEAQ (reference sequence).

Of note for this clonotype: It may be a read error: a sequence one base away is much more abundant. The chain links TRBV7-2 to TRBJ2-1, with TRBD1 as a possible D gene (5 bases). The CDR3 extends over 14 amino acids. Looked up from germline, CDR1 is SGHTA and CDR2 is FQGNSA. V lost 3 bases and J 8 bases, leaving 14 bases between the germline ends. In DNA form, the CDR3 reads TGTGCCAGCAGCTTCAGGGCGGCTTACGATGAGCAGTTCTTC. The encoded protein is CASSFRAAYDEQFF.

The table lists this clonotype with many counts. The rearrangement joins TRBV25-1 to TRBJ1-2; possibly TRBD1 for D (5 bases). Trimming pared 8 bases from V and 4 bases from J, leaving 23 bases between. The CDR3 totals 16 residues. CDR1 and CDR2 (germline): MGHDK, SYGVNS. CDR3 residues: CASSSTRGGRIYGYTF. Written as DNA, the CDR3 is TGTGCCAGCTCCTCTACCCGGGGGGGAAGAATCTATGGCTACACCTTC.

This clonotype was seen many times. The gene calls are TRBV15 and TRBJ1-2, with TRBD1 matching over 7 bases. Germline V lookup: CDR1 LNHNV, CDR2 YYDKDF (reference sequence). The CDR3 runs 16 residues. J gave up 4 bases and V 0 bases, and 8 bases lay outside the gene matches. The CDR3 spells CATSRDRAGGLYGYTF. The CDR3 nucleotides read TGTGCCACCAGCAGAGATCGGGCAGGGGGACTCTATGGCTACACCTTC.

This clonotype was counted ten times or more. This sequence joins TRBV19 and TRBJ1-1, with D possibly TRBD1 on 5 matching bases. Germline V gene sequence: CDR1 LNHDA, CDR2 SQIVND (reference sequence). V was trimmed by 3 bases and J by 2 bases, leaving 7 bases between them. The CDR3 contains 13 residues. CDR3 nucleotides: TGTGCCAGTAGTATCGACAGAAACACTGAAGCTTTCTTT. It is translated as CASSIDRNTEAFF.

This clonotype was detected many times. CDR3 in amino acids: CASSTGLAGTPDTQYF. The DNA of the CDR3 is TGCGCCAGCAGCACTGGACTAGCGGGGACACCGGATACGCAGTATTTT. V gene TRBV5-1 combines with J gene TRBJ2-3, with TRBD2 matching over 12 bases. With V trimmed by 4 bases and J by 6 bases, 9 bases remained unmatched. From germline, CDR1 is SGHRS and CDR2 YFSETQ. The CDR3 covers 16 residues.

V and J are TRBV19 and TRBJ1-1, with D tentatively TRBD1 (6 bases). The CDR3 totals 17 residues. CDR1 and CDR2 (germline): LNHDA, SQIVND (reference sequence). V was trimmed by 9 bases and J by 4 bases, leaving 27 bases between them. The CDR3 region is CASVSGTLGGGSTEAFF. The DNA of the CDR3 is TGTGCCAGCGTCTCCGGGACTCTCGGCGGGGGCAGCACTGAAGCTTTCTTT.